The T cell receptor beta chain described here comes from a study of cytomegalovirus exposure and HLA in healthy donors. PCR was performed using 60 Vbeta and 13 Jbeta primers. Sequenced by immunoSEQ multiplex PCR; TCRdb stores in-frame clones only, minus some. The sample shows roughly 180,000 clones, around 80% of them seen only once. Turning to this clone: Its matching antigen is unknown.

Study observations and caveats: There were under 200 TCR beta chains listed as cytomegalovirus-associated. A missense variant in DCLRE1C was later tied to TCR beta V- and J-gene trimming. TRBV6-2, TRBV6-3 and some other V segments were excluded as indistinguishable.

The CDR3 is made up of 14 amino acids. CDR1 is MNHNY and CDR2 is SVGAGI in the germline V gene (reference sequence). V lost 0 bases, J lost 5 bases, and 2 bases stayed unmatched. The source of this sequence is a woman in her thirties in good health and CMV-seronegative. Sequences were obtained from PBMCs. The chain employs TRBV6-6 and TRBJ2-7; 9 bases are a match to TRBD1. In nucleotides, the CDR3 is TGTGCCAGCAGTTACTCGGGACAGGGCCACGAGCAGTACTTC. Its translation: CASSYSGQGHEQYF.